Listed below are T cell receptor beta chains from one sample, sequenced in a study of blood T cell repertoires in COVID-19. Using immunoSEQ multiplex PCR, the repertoire was profiled, and TCRdb retains in-frame clones only, with some absent. The data show under 200,000 clones, with around 74% seen just once and approximately 3% held by the top ten. Sequencing was carried out using peripheral blood. The receptors shown here come from a man in his 70s with acute or convalescent COVID-19. Each CDR3 is given with its conserved first and last residue. The order of the fields is J gene, V gene, CDR3 length, clone size, D gene, CDR3 DNA, CDR3 protein. D genes are given only for firm matches. Size tells how often a clone was seen (once, few, many) or the class of an expanded clone, and some rows leave it out.

>TRBJ2-3|TRBV5-5|18|many|TRBD2
TGTGCCAGCAGCTTGCGGCTAGCGGGGTTCTCTAGCACAGATACGCAGTATTTT
CASSLRLAGFSSTDTQYF
>TRBJ1-1|TRBV5-1|13|-|TRBD1
TGCGCCAGCAGCTTGGGGGACAGAGGAGAAGCTTTCTTT
CASSLGDRGEAFF
>TRBJ1-2|TRBV4-1|16|-|TRBD1
TGCGCCAGCAGCCAAACCCCGGACAGGGGGCCCTATGGCTACACCTTC
CASSQTPDRGPYGYTF
>TRBJ2-1|TRBV5-1|15|-|TRBD2
TGCGCCAGCAGCCCCCCGGGACTAGCGGGAAAGGAGCAGTTCTTC
CASSPPGLAGKEQFF
>TRBJ2-2|TRBV30|11|-|-
TGTGCCTGGGGGAGGACCGGGGAGCTGTTTTTT
CAWGRTGELFF
>TRBJ1-5|TRBV7-2|14|-|-
TGTGCCAGCAGCTTAAGTACCAGGGGTCAGCCCCAGCATTTT
CASSLSTRGQPQHF
>TRBJ1-1|TRBV27|14|-|-
TGTGCCAGCAGTGGACTCCCGAGGGACACTGAAGCTTTCTTT
CASSGLPRDTEAFF
>TRBJ2-3|TRBV19|16|once|TRBD2
TGTGCCAGTAGTAAGTTAGCGGGACTTGGAGCAGATACGCAGTATTTT
CASSKLAGLGADTQYF
>TRBJ1-1|TRBV12-3/TRBV12-4|12|few|-
TGTGCCAGCAGCGCAGGGTACACTGAAGCTTTCTTT
CASSAGYTEAFF
>TRBJ2-2|TRBV11-3|14|once|-
TGTGCCAGCACAGGCAGGGCGAACACCGGGGAGCTGTTTTTT
CASTGRANTGELFF
>TRBJ2-7|TRBV6-5|13|few|-
TGTGCCAGCAGTTACTTACAGGGCTCCGAGCAGTACTTC
CASSYLQGSEQYF
>TRBJ1-4|TRBV25-1|14|-|TRBD1
TGTGCCAGCCACACCGGGACAGGGATCGAAAAACTGTTTTTT
CASHTGTGIEKLFF
>TRBJ2-7|TRBV19|15|few|TRBD2
TGTGCCAGTAGTATAGTGGACGGGAGGGACTACGAGCAGTACTTC
CASSIVDGRDYEQYF
>TRBJ1-1|TRBV6-5|15|many|-
TGTGCCAGCAGTTCGGTCAGGAACTTCAACACTGAAGCTTTCTTT
CASSSVRNFNTEAFF
>TRBJ1-1|TRBV18|14|few|-
TGTGCCAGCTCAAGCGCGACAGGATTGCCTGAAGCTTTCTTT
CASSSATGLPEAFF
>TRBJ1-2|TRBV5-5|14|-|-
TGTGCCAGCAGCTTGGCCCGGGACATCTGGGGCTACACCTTC
CASSLARDIWGYTF
>TRBJ2-7|TRBV19|12|few|-
TGTGCCAGTAGTGCAAGGGGCTACGAGCAGTACTTC
CASSARGYEQYF
>TRBJ2-1|TRBV15|17|once|TRBD2
TGTGCCACCAGCAGAGATCGGGGGACTAGGGTGCTCAATGAGCAGTTCTTC
CATSRDRGTRVLNEQFF
>TRBJ1-2|TRBV12-3/TRBV12-4|13|once|-
TGTGCCAGCAGTTTAGGAGGAAACTATGGCTACACCTTC
CASSLGGNYGYTF
>TRBJ2-7|TRBV7-9|15|-|-
TGTGCCAGCAGCTGGCTCGAGGGAGGCACCTACGAGCAGTACTTC
CASSWLEGGTYEQYF
>TRBJ1-2|TRBV14|15|-|TRBD1
TGTGCCAGCAGCCAAGATATGACAGGGGGCTATGGCTACACCTTC
CASSQDMTGGYGYTF
>TRBJ1-1|TRBV5-1|15|-|-
TGCGCCAGCAACGACCAGAGGGGAGGGGACACTGAAGCTTTCTTT
CASNDQRGGDTEAFF
>TRBJ1-2|TRBV19|17|once|TRBD1
TGTGCCAGTAGTACCCGGACAGGGGGCGAGGGTTATTATGGCTACACCTTC
CASSTRTGGEGYYGYTF
>TRBJ1-2|TRBV7-9|13|-|TRBD1
TGTGCCAGCAGCTTAGCTGACAGGGTCGGCTACACCTTC
CASSLADRVGYTF
>TRBJ2-2|TRBV2|15|-|-
TGTGCCAGCAGAGGCCCTGGACAGAACACCGGGGAGCTGTTTTTT
CASRGPGQNTGELFF
>TRBJ1-1|TRBV28|16|-|TRBD1
TGTGCCAGCAGTAAAACAGGGGTTTCGGCGAACACTGAAGCTTTCTTT
CASSKTGVSANTEAFF
>TRBJ1-1|TRBV28|14|-|-
TGTGCCAGCAGTCCCACTCGACAGAACACTGAAGCTTTCTTT
CASSPTRQNTEAFF
>TRBJ2-7|TRBV7-2|15|many|TRBD1
TGTGCCAGCAACTTGGGGGACAGGATCAACTACGAGCAGTACTTC
CASNLGDRINYEQYF
>TRBJ1-1|TRBV6-2/TRBV6-3|15|-|-
TGTGCCAGCAGTTACAGCGAGGGAGGTGGAACTGAAGCTTTCTTT
CASSYSEGGGTEAFF
>TRBJ2-7|TRBV6-6|16|-|-
TGTGCCAGCAGTTACGAAACACCCGACAGAGCCTACGAGCAGTACTTC
CASSYETPDRAYEQYF
>TRBJ1-3|TRBV18|14|-|-
TGTGCCAGCTCACCCTTGAGCTCTGGAAACACCATATATTTT
CASSPLSSGNTIYF
>TRBJ2-7|TRBV29-1|12|-|-
TGCAGCGTTGAAGAGGCGGGAAACGAGCAGTACTTC
CSVEEAGNEQYF
>TRBJ1-2|TRBV6-5|11|-|-
TGTGCCAGCACGGGTGGCTATGGCTACACCTTC
CASTGGYGYTF
>TRBJ2-5|TRBV6-1|15|-|TRBD1
TGTGCCAGCAGTGACCGGACAGGGGGAGAGGAGACCCAGTACTTC
CASSDRTGGEETQYF
>TRBJ2-5|TRBV21-1|16|once|-
TGTGCCAGCAGCATCCTAGCGGGGGGGAAGCAAGAGACCCAGTACTTC
CASSILAGGKQETQYF
>TRBJ1-2|TRBV12-3/TRBV12-4|11|-|-
TGTGCCAGCCAACGGGGGAGTGGCTACACCTTC
CASQRGSGYTF
>TRBJ2-1|TRBV13|12|once|TRBD2
TGTGCCAGCAGCATCGGACTAGCCGAGCAGTTCTTC
CASSIGLAEQFF